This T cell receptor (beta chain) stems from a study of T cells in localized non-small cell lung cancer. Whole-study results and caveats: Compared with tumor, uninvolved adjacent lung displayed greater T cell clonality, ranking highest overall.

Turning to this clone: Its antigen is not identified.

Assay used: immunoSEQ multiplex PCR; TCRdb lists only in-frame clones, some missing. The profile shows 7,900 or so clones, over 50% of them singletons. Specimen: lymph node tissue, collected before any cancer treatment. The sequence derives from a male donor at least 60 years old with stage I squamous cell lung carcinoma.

The CDR3 is CASSHGGLVHDTQYF. In DNA, the CDR3 is TGCGCCAGCAGCCACGGTGGACTAGTGCACGATACGCAGTATTTT. The V and J genes are TRBV4-1 and TRBJ2-3, with 7 positions matching TRBD2. The CDR3 runs 15 residues. V lost 3 bases and J lost 6; bases outside the gene matches: 9. The germline gives CDR1 MGHRA, CDR2 YSYEKL.